These 7 T cell receptor beta chains were sequenced from one sample in a study of shared clonotypes between healthy human individuals. Generated by immunoSEQ multiplex PCR, the TCRdb table keeps only in-frame clones and is missing some. The sample includes around 500,000 clones, roughly 85% of them seen just once. The sequenced sample consisted of PBMCs. The receptors originated from a woman aged 40 to 50 in good health. Some clones in this sample may be carry-over from other donors' samples.

The chain couples TRBV6-1 to TRBJ1-5, with D possibly being TRBD1 (6 bases). Germline CDR1 MNHNS, CDR2 SASEGT. The CDR3 contains 12 residues. The ends were cut back, 5 bases at V and 7 bases at J, with 9 bases in the middle. CDR3 in amino acids: CASSKQGQPQHF. The CDR3 nucleotides are TGTGCCAGCAGTAAACAGGGCCAGCCCCAGCATTTT.

This sequence joins TRBV13 and TRBJ2-3; 12 bases are shared with TRBD2. The length of the CDR3 is 15 residues. Germline trimming cut 5 bases from V and 4 bases from J; bases unmatched to any gene: 4. The germline V gene has CDR1 PRHDT and CDR2 FYEKMQ (reference sequence). The CDR3 sequence: CASSLAGGGADTQYF. The CDR3 DNA reads as TGTGCCAGCAGCCTAGCGGGGGGGGGCGCAGATACGCAGTATTTT.

The V gene is TRBV29-1, the J gene TRBJ2-7, with a tentative D call TRBD1 (7 bases). In germline, CDR1 is SQVTM, CDR2 ANQGSEA. V was shortened by 5 bases and J by 6 bases, with 17 bases between the two germline ends. This CDR3 spans 13 amino acids. The CDR3 is CSVTTSGGGEQYF. The CDR3 DNA follows: TGCAGCGTTACTACCTCAGGGGGAGGCGAGCAGTACTTC.

The chain joins TRBV29-1 to TRBJ2-2; 9 bases match TRBD2. CDR3 length: 15 residues. The trim removed 6 bases at V and 4 bases at J, leaving 9 bases unmatched. CDR1 and CDR2 (germline): SQVTM, ANQGSEA. The CDR3 sequence is CSVRDSGSGTGELFF. The CDR3 coding sequence is TGCAGCGTGCGCGATAGCGGGAGTGGCACCGGGGAGCTGTTTTTT.

The rearrangement uses TRBV19 and TRBJ2-7, with 7 bases matching TRBD1. V was pared by 7 bases and J by 0 bases, with 12 bases of the junction left unmatched. Looked up from germline, CDR1 is LNHDA and CDR2 is SQIVND (reference sequence). This CDR3 region has 16 residues. As DNA, the CDR3 is TGTGCCAGTACCCCAAAGGCACAGGGGTCCTCCTACGAGCAGTACTTC. This gives the protein CASTPKAQGSSYEQYF.

This clone turned up a few times. A much larger clonotype is one base distant, so this may be a read error. The chain joins TRBV10-3 to TRBJ2-3, with D unresolved. Per the germline V gene, CDR1 is ENHRY and CDR2 is SYGVKD. This CDR3 region has 10 residues. Trimming took 10 bases from V and 8 from J, leaving 10 bases between them. CDR3 nucleotides: TGTGCCACCGGTACACGTACGCAGTATTTT. Translated, it gives CATGTRTQYF.

The genes are TRBV28 and TRBJ2-5; D possibly matches TRBD1 or TRBD2 (6 bases each). This CDR3 has 14 amino acids. V was pared by 6 bases and J by 1 base, with 12 bases between. The germline gives CDR1 MDHEN, CDR2 SYDVKM. The CDR3 DNA follows: TGTGCCAGCAGCCAAGGGGGGCTCCAAGAGACCCAGTACTTC. Amino acid sequence: CASSQGGLQETQYF.